What follows are 16 T cell receptor beta chains derived from one specimen sequenced in a study of T-cell memory formation after mild COVID-19. MiXCR was run by TCRdb on the 5' RACE reads, yielding one entry per CDR3 protein. The table lists about 610,000 distinct CDR3 sequences, 15% to 20% of them singletons. Input material: PBMCs or a T cell subset sorted from them (not recorded which). These receptors were obtained from an adult woman who had mild COVID-19 (a few samples of this study predate the infection). Cell type and time point are not known.

This clonotype occurred a few times. The rearrangement joins TRBV15 to TRBJ1-6; D is uncertain. Per germline, CDR1 LNHNV and CDR2 YYDKDF (reference sequence). Between the trimmed V and J ends, which lost 0 bases and 6 bases, there was a span of 9 bases. The CDR3 has 15 amino acids. Here the CDR3 reads CATSRDRTGNSPLHF. The CDR3 coding sequence is TGTGCCACCAGCAGAGATAGGACGGGTAATTCACCCCTCCACTTT.

V is TRBV5-1 and J is TRBJ2-1; D not certain. CDR1 is SGHRS, CDR2 YFSETQ, per germline. This CDR3 region has 13 residues. V lost 3 bases to trimming and J lost 8 bases, with 12 bases between them. Here the CDR3 DNA reads TGCGCCAGCAGCTCCCTAGAAAGCCATGAGCAGTTCTTC. Translated, it gives CASSSLESHEQFF. Together with reference TRBV5-1 and TRBJ2-1, the CDR3 gives the full variable domain: KAGVTQTPRYLIKTRGQQVTLSCSPISGHRSVSWYQQTPGQGLQFLFEYFSETQRNKGNFPGRFSGRQFSNSRSEMNVSTLELGDSALYLCASSSLESHEQFFGPGTRLTVL.

This sequence joins TRBV7-2 and TRBJ2-4; TRBD2 matches 10 bases. Germline-derived CDR1 and CDR2 are SGHTA and FQGNSA. This CDR3 is built from 16 residues. Losses at the gene ends were 0 bases for V and 7 bases for J; bases not matched to a gene: 6. CDR3 protein: CASSLAGRTSGNIQYF. The CDR3, as DNA: TGTGCCAGCAGCTTAGCCGGGCGGACTAGCGGTAACATTCAGTACTTC.

This clonotype was seen a handful of times. This chain uses TRBV5-1 with TRBJ2-1, with a possible D match to TRBD2 (7 bases). Germline CDR1 reads SGHRS; CDR2 reads YFSETQ. The V and J ends lost 2 bases and 3 bases respectively, with 15 bases between them. The CDR3 has 16 amino acids. Here the CDR3 DNA reads TGCGCCAGCAGCTTTACCGCGGGGGCTAGCTACAATGAGCAGTTCTTC. Its translation: CASSFTAGASYNEQFF.

This clonotype was detected a few times. CDR3 sequence: CASSVPGARADTQYF. Written as DNA, the CDR3 is TGCGCCAGCAGCGTCCCAGGGGCGCGGGCAGATACGCAGTATTTT. This chain uses TRBV5-1 with TRBJ2-3, with D perhaps TRBD1 (6 bases). The CDR3 loop spans 15 amino acids. The germline V gene has CDR1 SGHRS and CDR2 YFSETQ. The V end was cut by 4 bases, the J end by 4 bases, with 16 bases between.

V is TRBV30 and J is TRBJ1-1; D might be TRBD1 (5 bases). The V gene lost 5 bases and the J gene lost 8 bases, with 15 bases spanning the gap. The CDR3 is 12 amino acids. Looked up from germline, CDR1 is GTSNPN and CDR2 is SVGIG (reference sequence). CDR3 DNA sequence: TGTGCCTGGGATAGGGGACTCGCAGAAGCTTTCTTT. Translation: CAWDRGLAEAFF.

This chain uses TRBV23-1 with TRBJ2-7; 9 bases are a match to TRBD1. TRBV23-1 is known as an ORF, though its function is uncertain. J gave up 2 bases and V 7 bases, and 9 bases lay outside the gene matches. The length of the CDR3 is 15 residues. The CDR3 nucleotides read TGCGCCAGCACCCACGGGGACAGGGTGGCCTACGAGCAGTACTTC. It is translated as CASTHGDRVAYEQYF.

The chain recombines TRBV30 with TRBJ2-3; the D is unclear. V was cut by 3 bases and J by 6 bases, with 10 bases left in between. Germline CDR1 is GTSNPN and CDR2 is SVGIG (reference sequence). CDR3 length equals 12 residues. CDR3 protein: CAWSRSGDTQYF. The DNA of the CDR3 is TGTGCCTGGAGCCGGTCCGGTGATACGCAGTATTTT.

This clonotype was detected only a few times. The chain carries TRBV19 and TRBJ2-2, with 11 positions matching TRBD2. Germline V gives CDR1 LNHDA, CDR2 SQIVND (reference sequence). Losses at the gene ends were 7 bases for V and 11 bases for J; bases not matched to a gene: 24. CDR3 length equals 19 residues. In DNA form, the CDR3 reads TGTGCCAGTATTCCGTATTTCACCCCCGGTCTAGCGGGAGGTGGTGAGCTGTTTTTT. It codes for CASIPYFTPGLAGGGELFF.

This clonotype was picked up a small number of times. The genes are TRBV2 and TRBJ1-1; D is perhaps TRBD1 (5 bases). Trimming stripped 0 bases from V and 4 bases from J, with 9 bases between. The CDR3 extends over 14 amino acids. CDR1 and CDR2 from the germline V gene are SNHLY and FYNNEI. The CDR3 nucleotides are TGTGCCAGCAGTGAAGCAATAAGGGGCACTGAAGCTTTCTTT. As protein: CASSEAIRGTEAFF.

This clonotype was seen more than once but under ten times. CDR3 residues: CASSYAGLAGGSPFF. The CDR3 coding sequence is TGCGCCAGCAGCTACGCGGGACTAGCGGGAGGGAGTCCGTTCTTC. The V gene is TRBV5-1, the J gene TRBJ2-1; TRBD2 matches at 16 bases. There are 15 residues in the CDR3. V lost 3 bases and J lost 15; bases outside the gene matches: 9. From germline, CDR1 is SGHRS and CDR2 YFSETQ.

The V and J genes are TRBV19 and TRBJ2-7; 10 nucleotides agree with TRBD1. The germline V gene encodes CDR1 LNHDA and CDR2 SQIVND (reference sequence). V lost 8 bases to trimming and J lost 2 bases; unmatched junction nucleotides: 6. The CDR3 covers 14 residues. CDR3 coding DNA: TGTGCCAGTCGGACAGGGGGGAATGCCTACGAGCAGTACTTC. Translation gives CASRTGGNAYEQYF.

The V gene is TRBV7-8, the J gene TRBJ2-4; D may correspond to TRBD1 or TRBD2 (5 bases each). The CDR3 has 16 residues. Germline CDR1 is SGHVS and CDR2 is FQNEAQ. V gave up 1 base and J gave up 0 bases, with 10 bases separating them. CDR3 amino acids: CASSLVGVGAKNIQYF. CDR3 DNA: TGTGCCAGCAGCTTAGTGGGGGTTGGAGCCAAAAACATTCAGTACTTC.

The table lists this clonotype with a few counts. The V and J genes are TRBV7-9 and TRBJ2-1, with TRBD2 identical over 7 bases. CDR1 is SEHNR, CDR2 FQNEAQ, per germline (reference sequence). CDR3 length equals 17 residues. V lost 6 bases and J lost 2; bases outside the gene matches: 13. In DNA form, the CDR3 reads TGTGCCAGCAGATCCGACCCCGGGGGGAGCGCCTACAATGAGCAGTTCTTC. It codes for CASRSDPGGSAYNEQFF. Full variable domain (remainder filled in from reference TRBV7-9 and TRBJ2-1): DTGVSQNPRHKITKRGQNVTFRCDPISEHNRLYWYRQTLGQGPEFLTYFQNEAQLEKSRLLSDRFSAERPKGSFSTLEIQRTEQGDSAMYLCASRSDPGGSAYNEQFFGPGTRLTVL.

This clonotype was seen repeatedly, ten times or more. This chain links TRBV7-9 with TRBJ2-3; D remains unclear. The CDR3 runs 15 residues. Trimming removed 3 bases at V and 6 bases at J, with 16 bases between. CDR1 SEHNR and CDR2 FQNEAQ come from the germline V gene (reference sequence). CDR3: CASSFAQGNSDTQYF. In DNA form, the CDR3 reads TGTGCCAGCAGCTTTGCCCAAGGCAACTCGGATACGCAGTATTTT.

This sequence joins TRBV6-1 and TRBJ2-1, with a tentative D call TRBD2 (6 bases). V was shortened by 4 bases and J by 9 bases, with 10 bases between the two germline ends. Germline CDR1 is MNHNS and CDR2 is SASEGT. The CDR3 totals 12 residues. CDR3 DNA sequence: TGTGCCAGCAGTGTAAGGAGGGGTGAGCAGTTCTTC. Amino acid sequence: CASSVRRGEQFF.